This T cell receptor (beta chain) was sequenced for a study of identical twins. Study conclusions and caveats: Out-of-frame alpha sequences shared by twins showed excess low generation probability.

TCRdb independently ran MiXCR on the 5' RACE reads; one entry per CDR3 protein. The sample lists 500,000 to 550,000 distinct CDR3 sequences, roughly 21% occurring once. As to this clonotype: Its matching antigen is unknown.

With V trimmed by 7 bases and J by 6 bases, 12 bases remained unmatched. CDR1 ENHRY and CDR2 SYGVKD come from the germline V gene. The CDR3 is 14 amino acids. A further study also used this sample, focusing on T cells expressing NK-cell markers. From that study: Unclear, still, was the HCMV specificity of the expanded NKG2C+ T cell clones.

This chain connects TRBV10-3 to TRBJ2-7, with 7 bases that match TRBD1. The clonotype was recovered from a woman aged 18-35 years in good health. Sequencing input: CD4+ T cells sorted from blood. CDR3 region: CAIIVTGSYSEQYF. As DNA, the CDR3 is TGTGCCATCATTGTGACAGGGTCCTACTCCGAGCAGTACTTC.